Here is one T cell receptor (beta chain) with its context. This CDR3 has 15 residues. Trimming took 5 bases from V and 0 from J; bases not matched to a gene: 5. Germline V gene data show CDR1 as MNHEY and CDR2 as SMNVEV (reference sequence). The data are from a study of OX40 agonist ivuxolimab in advanced cancers. Across the whole study: A mean age of about 56 years, range roughly 20 to 90, was recorded, and approximately 79% were male.

Only in-frame clones appear in the TCRdb table, and some are missing; sequencing was by immunoSEQ multiplex PCR. This sample has approximately 24,000 clones, with 65% to 85% found just once. This clonotype was sampled from an adult with an advanced solid tumor such as melanoma, head and neck, liver or kidney cancer. This chain uses TRBV27 with TRBJ2-3; 7 bases match TRBD1. The sequencing used CD4+ or CD8+ T cells sorted from blood, collected in a trial of the OX40 agonist ivuxolimab. CDR3 DNA: TGTGCCAGCAGTATAAGGACAGGTAGCACAGATACGCAGTATTTT. Amino acids: CASSIRTGSTDTQYF.